This T cell receptor (beta chain) was identified in a study of T cells in Graves' hyperthyroidism and ophthalmopathy. This CDR3 contains 12 residues. The ends were cut back, 1 base at V and 6 bases at J, with 6 bases in the middle. Notes on the study in general: It was a median roughly six months before onset that the model predicted ophthalmopathy.

This clonotype occurred many times. Its target is not known. Researchers amplified the TCR beta CDR3 regions from RNA transcripts. First-round RT-PCR with HTBI primers amplified the TCR CDR3 region. From the multiplex PCR reads, TCRdb called clonotypes with MiXCR, one entry per CDR3 protein. The sample comprises a few hundred thousand distinct CDR3 sequences, approximately 17% of which are singletons, and less than 45% rests with the top ten. The PBMCs were sourced from fresh peripheral blood (around 9.9 ml). Input material: blood. This TCR came from a man aged 18 to 29 with Graves' ophthalmopathy. The genes are TRBV12-3 or TRBV12-4 and TRBJ1-1; D is undetermined. CDR3 in DNA: TGTGCCAGCAGTTTAGGGATCTCTGAAGCTTTCTTT. Residues: CASSLGISEAFF.